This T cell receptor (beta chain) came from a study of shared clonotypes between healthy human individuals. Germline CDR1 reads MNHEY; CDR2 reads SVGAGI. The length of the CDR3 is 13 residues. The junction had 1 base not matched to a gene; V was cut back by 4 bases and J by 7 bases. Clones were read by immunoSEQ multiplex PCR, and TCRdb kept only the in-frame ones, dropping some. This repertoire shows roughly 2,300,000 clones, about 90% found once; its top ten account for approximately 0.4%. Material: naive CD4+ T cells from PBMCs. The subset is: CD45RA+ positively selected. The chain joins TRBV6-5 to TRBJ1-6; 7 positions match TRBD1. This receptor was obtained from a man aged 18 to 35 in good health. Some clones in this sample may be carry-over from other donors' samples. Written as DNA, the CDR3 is TGTGCCAGCAGTTGGGACAGCAATTCACCCCTCCACTTT. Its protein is CASSWDSNSPLHF.